A selection of T cell receptor beta chains follows, all from one sample in a study of T cells after somatic rescue of genetic block. Libraries were prepared by immunoSEQ multiplex PCR; TCRdb keeps only in-frame clonotypes and omits some of them. The sample consists of 110,000 or so clones, 75% to 95% of them appearing once. Specimen: peripheral blood mononuclear cells (PBMCs). These receptors were obtained from a young woman. CDR3s include the opening cysteine and the closing phenylalanine or tryptophan. D genes are given only for firm matches. Rows give clone size only sometimes, using once, few, many, or a class for an expanded clone.

DNA,CDR3,J,size,D,V
TGCGCCAGCAGCCCGACAGGGCAAACGTATCATGGCTACACCTTC,CASSPTGQTYHGYTF,TRBJ1-2,-,TRBD1,TRBV5-1
TGTGCCAGCAGCTTTGGGACAGTGGTTTATGGCTACACCTTC,CASSFGTVVYGYTF,TRBJ1-2,-,TRBD1,TRBV7-2
TGCGCCAGCAGCCAAGAGGCCGGGACAGGGGGCACCGGGGAGCTGTTTTTT,CASSQEAGTGGTGELFF,TRBJ2-2,-,TRBD1,TRBV4-3
TGTGCCAGCAGCGCCCGACAGGAAACGGGCCGTGGCTACACCTTC,CASSARQETGRGYTF,TRBJ1-2,-,-,TRBV7-9
TGCGCCAGCAGTAATAGGACAGGGCATGGCTACACCTTC,CASSNRTGHGYTF,TRBJ1-2,-,TRBD1,TRBV5-1
TGTGCCAGCAGCTCAGGGGAAAGGTCTGGAAACACCATATATTTT,CASSSGERSGNTIYF,TRBJ1-3,once,-,TRBV11-2
TGTGCCAGCAGCCGATCCGGGACCCCTGGGAATGAGCAGTTCTTC,CASSRSGTPGNEQFF,TRBJ2-1,-,-,TRBV9
TGCGCCAGCAGAGCCACTGGACAGACTCTCTATGGCTACACCTTC,CASRATGQTLYGYTF,TRBJ1-2,-,-,TRBV10-1
TGTGCCACGGTAGCGGGTACAATCTCCTACGAGCAGTACTTC,CATVAGTISYEQYF,TRBJ2-7,-,TRBD2,TRBV6-1
TGTGCCACCAGCAGTGGGGGAAGGTTAGCGGGGCAGAATGAGCAGTTCTTC,CATSSGGRLAGQNEQFF,TRBJ2-1,-,TRBD2,TRBV15
TGTGCCAGCAGCCCCCGGGGTTACGGTCGGACTGAGCAGTACTTC,CASSPRGYGRTEQYF,TRBJ2-7,-,-,TRBV5-6
TGTGCCAGCAGCCCCCCCGGACAGCTAAAAGCTGAAGCTTTCTTT,CASSPPGQLKAEAFF,TRBJ1-1,-,-,TRBV28
TGTGCCAGCAGCGCCGGGACTAGCGGGGGGAAGACCCAGTACTTC,CASSAGTSGGKTQYF,TRBJ2-5,-,TRBD2,TRBV9
TGCGCCAGCAGCCAAGATGCTAGCGGGGGGGCCGGAGAGACCCAGTACTTC,CASSQDASGGAGETQYF,TRBJ2-5,-,TRBD2,TRBV4-3
TGCGCCAGCAGTCTATTCCCAACAGGAACCTACGAGCAGTACTTC,CASSLFPTGTYEQYF,TRBJ2-7,-,-,TRBV5-1
TGTGCCAGCAGTTCACCGGGACTAGCGGGGGCCGAGCAGTACTTC,CASSSPGLAGAEQYF,TRBJ2-7,-,TRBD2,TRBV7-9
TGTGCCAGCAGCGTCGGACAGGGGAGAGTGGGGAACACTGAAGCTTTCTTT,CASSVGQGRVGNTEAFF,TRBJ1-1,few,TRBD1,TRBV7-6
TGCGCCAGCAGCCAAGATCGACTGTATAATGAAAAACTGTTTTTT,CASSQDRLYNEKLFF,TRBJ1-4,-,-,TRBV4-3
TGTGCCAGCCGGCAAAACTCAGGGTGGAACGGGCAGTTCTTC,CASRQNSGWNGQFF,TRBJ2-1,-,-,TRBV5-4
TGTGCCAGCAGCTTCAGCGGGGGGGCCTACAATGAGCAGTTCTTC,CASSFSGGAYNEQFF,TRBJ2-1,once,TRBD2,TRBV7-2
TGTGCCATCAGTTACGACAGTTCCATGAACACTGAAGCTTTCTTT,CAISYDSSMNTEAFF,TRBJ1-1,-,-,TRBV10-3
TGTGCCAGCAGCAGACTAGCGGGGGGCCCCTACGAGCAGTACTTC,CASSRLAGGPYEQYF,TRBJ2-7,-,TRBD2,TRBV27
TGTGCCAGCAGCATACAGGGGGCGAATGGCTACACCTTC,CASSIQGANGYTF,TRBJ1-2,-,TRBD1,TRBV6-5
TGTGCCAGCTCGGACAGGGCTAACACCGGGGAGCTGTTTTTT,CASSDRANTGELFF,TRBJ2-2,-,TRBD1,TRBV2
TGTGCCAGCAGCCAAGAGGGCGGGAGAGGCTACGAGCAGTACTTC,CASSQEGGRGYEQYF,TRBJ2-7,-,TRBD2,TRBV14
TGTGCCAGCACGCGATCGGCGAACTCCGAGCAGTACTTC,CASTRSANSEQYF,TRBJ2-7,-,-,TRBV6-1
TGTGCCAGCAGACCCGGACAGGGCAATTCTGAAGCTTTCTTT,CASRPGQGNSEAFF,TRBJ1-1,-,TRBD1,TRBV28
TGTGCCAGCCGCCCAGCGGCTGGAAACACCATATATTTT,CASRPAAGNTIYF,TRBJ1-3,-,-,TRBV10-3
TGTGCCAGCTCACCAATGCCCCGTAATAGCAATCAGCCCCAGCATTTT,CASSPMPRNSNQPQHF,TRBJ1-5,-,-,TRBV18
TGCGCCAGCAGCCAAGATCTCCCCCTCGAGCAGTACTTC,CASSQDLPLEQYF,TRBJ2-7,once,-,TRBV4-1
TGTGCCAGTAGTATCAGGGGAGGGAGTTATAGCAATCAGCCCCAGCATTTT,CASSIRGGSYSNQPQHF,TRBJ1-5,few,-,TRBV19
TGTGCCAGCAGCTTAGGGTCTAGCGGGGGGCCCGTCACCTACGAGCAGTACTTC,CASSLGSSGGPVTYEQYF,TRBJ2-7,-,TRBD2,TRBV7-6
TGTGCCAGCAGCTTACAGGGTCTCGGCCCCTACGAGCAGTACTTC,CASSLQGLGPYEQYF,TRBJ2-7,-,-,TRBV7-6
TGTGCCAGCAGCTTAAGACGGACCACAGATACGCAGTATTTT,CASSLRRTTDTQYF,TRBJ2-3,-,-,TRBV7-3
TGTGCCAGCAGCTTGGAGCGCGGGGGGGCCCTTGGGAATGAGCAGTTCTTC,CASSLERGGALGNEQFF,TRBJ2-1,-,TRBD2,TRBV5-4
TGTGCCAGCAGCGGTAAGGGACTTTACACAGATACGCAGTATTTT,CASSGKGLYTDTQYF,TRBJ2-3,-,-,TRBV11-2
TGTGCCAGCTCACCTCGTGACAGTGGCAATCAGCCCCAGCATTTT,CASSPRDSGNQPQHF,TRBJ1-5,-,-,TRBV18
TGTGCCAGCAGACCGGGTGAGGACACTGAAGCTTTCTTT,CASRPGEDTEAFF,TRBJ1-1,-,-,TRBV7-9
TGTGCCTGGAGTGCTCCGGGACACCTCCAATTT,CAWSAPGHLQF,TRBJ1-4,-,-,TRBV30
TGTGCCAGCAGTTTAAGGATAGGAAGTTACAATGAGCAGTTCTTC,CASSLRIGSYNEQFF,TRBJ2-1,-,-,TRBV27